The source of this T cell receptor (beta chain) is a study of OX40 agonist ivuxolimab in advanced cancers. Overall study: Head and neck, renal cell, melanoma or hepatocellular carcinoma were the cancers that dose-escalation patients had.

The table came from immunoSEQ multiplex PCR; TCRdb's copy has only in-frame clones and leaves some out. The sample holds 100,000 or so clones, roughly 80% seen once. The CDR3 length is 12 residues. The V gene's germline CDR1 is ENHRY and CDR2 SYGVKD. Trimming took 2 bases from V and 8 from J, leaving 7 bases between them. This chain joins TRBV10-3 and TRBJ1-3; D may be TRBD1 (5 bases). The source of this sequence is an adult with an advanced solid tumor such as melanoma, head and neck, liver or kidney cancer. The sample was CD4+ or CD8+ T cells sorted from blood, taken in a trial of the OX40 agonist ivuxolimab. CDR3 coding DNA: TGTGCCATCAGTGAGCAGGGATACACCATATATTTT. Residues: CAISEQGYTIYF.